A selection of T cell receptor beta chains follows, all from one sample in a study of shared clonotypes between healthy human individuals. Generated by immunoSEQ multiplex PCR, the TCRdb table keeps only in-frame clones and is missing some. This sample has fewer than 1 million clones; just over 95% occur once, and the top ten carry about 0.21%. Input material: naive CD8+ T cells sorted from blood. These receptors came from a man aged 25 to 40 in good health. Each CDR3 is given with its conserved first and last residue. D genes are given only for firm matches. Some rows mark clone size as missing; the rest say once, few, many or name a class of expanded clone.

-	TRBJ1-3	TRBV7-9	-	TGTGCCAGCAGCTTAGTCTCAGCCATAGTCTCTGGAAACACCATATATTTT	CASSLVSAIVSGNTIYF
-	TRBJ1-2	TRBV5-4	-	TGTGCCAGCAGCTTGTCAGGGGCAGATGGCTACACCTTC	CASSLSGADGYTF
few	TRBJ2-7	TRBV6-1	-	TGTGCCAGCGGATACGAGCAGTACTTC	CASGYEQYF
-	TRBJ2-7	TRBV11-2	TRBD1	TGTGCCAGCAGCTTAGATGTCACAGGGGGTACCTACGAGCAGTACTTC	CASSLDVTGGTYEQYF
-	TRBJ2-1	TRBV5-6	TRBD2	TGTGCCAGCAGCCTGGCGGGAGGTGAGCAGTTCTTC	CASSLAGGEQFF
-	TRBJ1-1	TRBV9	-	TGTGCCAGCAGCGTCGGGGCAGGGACACCTGAAGCTTTCTTT	CASSVGAGTPEAFF
-	TRBJ2-5	TRBV9	TRBD2	TGTGCCAGCAGCGTAATTCGGGAGGGGGACCAAGAGACCCAGTACTTC	CASSVIREGDQETQYF
-	TRBJ2-5	TRBV14	-	TGTGCCAGCAGCCAAGATCCCGGGGAGGTCTTCGAGACCCAGTACTTC	CASSQDPGEVFETQYF
-	TRBJ1-1	TRBV29-1	-	TGCAGCGTTGTGCCGACAGTGAACACTGAAGCTTTCTTT	CSVVPTVNTEAFF
-	TRBJ2-7	TRBV19	-	TGTGCCAGTAGTATCGACCCGGACGGCACCGACGAGCAGTACTTC	CASSIDPDGTDEQYF
-	TRBJ2-7	TRBV15	-	TGTGCCACCAGGAAGGACAAACCAAGCTCCTACGAGCAGTACTTC	CATRKDKPSSYEQYF
-	TRBJ2-7	TRBV5-6	-	TGTGCCAGCAGTCCGGGACAACACTACGAGCAGTACTTC	CASSPGQHYEQYF
-	TRBJ1-3	TRBV4-1	-	TGCGCCAGCAGCCAAGATTCAAGCAGAAACACCATATATTTT	CASSQDSSRNTIYF
-	TRBJ1-5	TRBV13	-	TGTGCCAGCAGCTTAGGGAGCCAGCCCCAGCATTTT	CASSLGSQPQHF
-	TRBJ1-1	TRBV7-3	TRBD1	TGTGCCAGCAGCTTAGAGGGGGCTAGCGCCACTGAAGCTTTCTTT	CASSLEGASATEAFF
-	TRBJ2-7	TRBV7-8	-	TGTGCCAGCAGCCAAAGTAAGGGACTGTCCTACGAGCAGTACTTC	CASSQSKGLSYEQYF
-	TRBJ2-7	TRBV6-5	-	TGTGCCAGCAGCCCAGGTCGGAGGGGCTACGAGCAGTACTTC	CASSPGRRGYEQYF
-	TRBJ2-1	TRBV5-1	TRBD2	TGCGCCAGCAGCCATAGCGGGGCCGATGAGCAGTTCTTC	CASSHSGADEQFF
-	TRBJ2-1	TRBV5-6	TRBD1	TGTGCCAGCAGCGCCGGGACAGACCCCTACAATGAGCAGTTCTTC	CASSAGTDPYNEQFF
-	TRBJ2-1	TRBV7-6	-	TGTGCCAGCAGCGGCCTTGGGAATGAGCAGTTCTTC	CASSGLGNEQFF
-	TRBJ1-2	TRBV15	TRBD1	TGTGCCACCAGCAGAGACAGGGGGAACTATGGCTACACCTTC	CATSRDRGNYGYTF
-	TRBJ2-7	TRBV7-9	-	TGTGCCAGCAGCTCCCCGGGACAAGGCTCCTACGAGCAGTACTTC	CASSSPGQGSYEQYF
-	TRBJ2-5	TRBV7-6	-	TGTGCCAGCAGCTTAGTGGCGCCAGAAGATAAAGAGACCCAGTACTTC	CASSLVAPEDKETQYF
-	TRBJ2-2	TRBV15	TRBD1	TGTGCCACCCAGACAGGGGGGCGGTCCGGGGAGCTGTTTTTT	CATQTGGRSGELFF
-	TRBJ2-7	TRBV19	TRBD2	TGTGCCAGTAGCCAGACTCATAGGGGACTAGCCCACGAGCAGTACTTC	CASSQTHRGLAHEQYF
-	TRBJ2-7	TRBV28	TRBD2	TGTGCCAGCAGTTTTTGGCGGGAGGGGGTGTACGAGCAGTACTTC	CASSFWREGVYEQYF
-	TRBJ2-1	TRBV11-2	-	TGTGCCAGCAGCTTAGGTTGGGCTCCAGAGCAGTTCTTC	CASSLGWAPEQFF
-	TRBJ1-1	TRBV19	TRBD1	TGTGCCAGTAGTCCCCCCGGGACAGGGTTGATCTTCACTGAAGCTTTCTTT	CASSPPGTGLIFTEAFF
once	TRBJ2-5	TRBV19	-	TGTGCCAGTACCCCTTCCAGGGCAGAGACCCAGTACTTC	CASTPSRAETQYF
-	TRBJ2-1	TRBV5-1	-	TGCGCCAGCAGAGATGGGACTCACTCCTCCTACAATGAGCAGTTCTTC	CASRDGTHSSYNEQFF
-	TRBJ2-1	TRBV29-1	TRBD2	TGCAGCGTCCTCGGACTAGCGGGAATCTACAATGAGCAGTTCTTC	CSVLGLAGIYNEQFF
-	TRBJ1-2	TRBV19	-	TGTGCCAGTAGTATAGTTATGGTCCGGACGGGCTACACCTTC	CASSIVMVRTGYTF
-	TRBJ2-5	TRBV7-9	-	TGTGCCAGCAGCCCCGTGGACACCGAGACCCAGTACTTC	CASSPVDTETQYF
-	TRBJ2-5	TRBV7-9	-	TGTGCCAGCAGCTTAGTACCTCGAGGGGAAGAGACCCAGTACTTC	CASSLVPRGEETQYF
-	TRBJ1-2	TRBV29-1	TRBD1	TGCAGCGTTGTGGGGACAGAGAGAAACTATGGCTACACCTTC	CSVVGTERNYGYTF
-	TRBJ2-1	TRBV27	-	TGTGCCAGCAGTTTACCAAACTACAATGAGCAGTTCTTC	CASSLPNYNEQFF
-	TRBJ2-7	TRBV28	-	TGTGCCAGCAGTTTGGGCGGGGCAGGCTACGAGCAGTACTTC	CASSLGGAGYEQYF
-	TRBJ2-3	TRBV18	-	TGTGCCAGCTCACCACCGTCCGGAGGGCCATCCGATACGCAGTATTTT	CASSPPSGGPSDTQYF
-	TRBJ2-5	TRBV11-2	TRBD2	TGTGCCAGCAGCTTAGATGGACTAGCGGGAGGGGTAGCGGCAGAGACCCAGTACTTC	CASSLDGLAGGVAAETQYF
once	TRBJ2-1	TRBV9	TRBD1	TGTGCCAGCAGCCATCCTAAGGGGACAGGGTTCGATGAGCAGTTCTTC	CASSHPKGTGFDEQFF
-	TRBJ2-7	TRBV29-1	TRBD1	TGCAGCGTTGAAGCGGGGACAGGGGCCACGGACGAGCAGTACTTC	CSVEAGTGATDEQYF
-	TRBJ1-2	TRBV7-2	TRBD1	TGTGCCAGCAGCCAACCGGGACAGGGGAACGGCTACACCTTC	CASSQPGQGNGYTF
-	TRBJ2-1	TRBV6-1	-	TGTGCCGCATGCGTAATGGGGGCCTACAATGAGCAGTTCTTC	CAACVMGAYNEQFF
once	TRBJ1-5	TRBV19	-	TGTGCCAGTAGTATGTCAGGGTTGGGCAATCAGCCCCAGCATTTT	CASSMSGLGNQPQHF
-	TRBJ2-7	TRBV5-1	-	TGCGCCAGCAGCTTGGAACACAACTACGAGCAGTACTTC	CASSLEHNYEQYF
-	TRBJ1-2	TRBV7-9	-	TGTGCCAGCAGCTTAGATGGTCGAGTTTTTTATGGCTACACCTTC	CASSLDGRVFYGYTF
-	TRBJ1-5	TRBV19	-	TGTGCCAGTAGTATCTCCGAGACAGGCCCTCTCTATAGCAATCAGCCCCAGCATTTT	CASSISETGPLYSNQPQHF
-	TRBJ2-2	TRBV28	-	TGTGCCAGCAGTCGGCGGAAGACGTCGGACACCGGGGAGCTGTTTTTT	CASSRRKTSDTGELFF
-	TRBJ2-7	TRBV10-2	TRBD2	TGCGCCAGCAGTCTCAGCGGGACTCCTCTGGACGAGCAGTACTTC	CASSLSGTPLDEQYF
-	TRBJ1-2	TRBV9	-	TGTGCCAGCAGCGCACTCACAGGGTCACAGGGCTATGGCTACACCTTC	CASSALTGSQGYGYTF
once	TRBJ2-7	TRBV27	TRBD2	TGTGCCAGCAGTCTCGACGGGAGGGCCCGGTACGAGCAGTACTTC	CASSLDGRARYEQYF
-	TRBJ2-1	TRBV7-8	-	TGTGCCAGCAGCTACTACGGGGATCCCTACAATGAGCAGTTCTTC	CASSYYGDPYNEQFF
-	TRBJ2-7	TRBV19	TRBD1	TGTGCCAGTAGTATAGCCCAGGGGGCGTCTGTGCAGTACTTC	CASSIAQGASVQYF